The TCR beta chain described here comes from a study of T cells in Graves' hyperthyroidism and ophthalmopathy. Across the whole study: Blood from the periphery was taken at initial diagnosis, before any treatment. Study outcomes and limitations: Ophthalmopathy could be told apart from stable hyperthyroidism with a 13 V-J model.

Looked up from germline, CDR1 is SGHAT and CDR2 is FQNNGV. The CDR3 totals 15 residues. Trimming took off 5 bases at V and 5 bases at J, with 16 bases between the two ends. At least ten counts were recorded for this clonotype. What it binds is not known. The PBMCs studied were ones that came from about 9.9 ml fresh peripheral blood. RNA transcripts were the template for amplifying TCR beta CDR3 regions. First-round RT-PCR with HTBI primers amplified the TCR CDR3 region. A single record per CDR3 protein comes from TCRdb applying MiXCR to the multiplex PCR reads. Counted here are approximately 400,000 distinct CDR3 sequences, approximately 20% occurring once; the ten biggest clones make up around 3.6%.

The receptor comes from a woman aged 18-29 years with Graves' hyperthyroidism. The chain carries TRBV11-2 and TRBJ1-5; TRBD1 is a possible D gene (5 bases). Sequenced material: blood. CDR3 bases: TGTGCCAGCAGCCCGGGTCTAGGGACTCATCAGCCCCAGCATTTT. Translated: CASSPGLGTHQPQHF. The full variable domain, completed using reference TRBV11-2 and TRBJ1-5, is EAGVAQSPRYKIIEKRQSVAFWCNPISGHATLYWYQQILGQGPKLLIQFQNNGVVDDSQLPKDRFSAERLKGVDSTLKIQPAKLEDSAVYLCASSPGLGTHQPQHFGDGTRLSIL.